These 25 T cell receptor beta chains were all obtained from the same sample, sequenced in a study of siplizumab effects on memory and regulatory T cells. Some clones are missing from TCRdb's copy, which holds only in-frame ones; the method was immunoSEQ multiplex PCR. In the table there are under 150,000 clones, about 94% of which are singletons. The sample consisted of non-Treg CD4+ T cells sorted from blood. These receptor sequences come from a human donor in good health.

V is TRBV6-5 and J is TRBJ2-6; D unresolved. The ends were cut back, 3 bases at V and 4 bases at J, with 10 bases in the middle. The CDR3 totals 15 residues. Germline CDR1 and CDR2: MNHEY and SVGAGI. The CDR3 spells CASSYIRSGANVLTF. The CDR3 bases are TGTGCCAGCAGTTATATACGGAGCGGGGCCAACGTCCTGACTTTC.

The CDR3 bases are TGTGCCAGCAGCCCGCGGGGGGCCAGCACAGATACGCAGTATTTT. Residues: CASSPRGASTDTQYF. The chain is built from TRBV5-4 and TRBJ2-3, with 8 positions matching TRBD2. The ends lost 4 bases at V and 0 bases at J; junction bases unmatched: 4. Germline V gene sequence: CDR1 SGHNT, CDR2 YYREEE (reference sequence). The CDR3 runs 15 residues.

The chain's CDR3 is CASSVGGMRAQYF. CDR3 in DNA: TGTGCCAGCAGCGTGGGGGGAATGAGAGCCCAGTACTTC. The chain uses TRBV9 and TRBJ2-5; D is perhaps TRBD2 (6 bases). V lost 2 bases and J lost 9, with 14 bases in between. Germline CDR1 SGDLS, CDR2 YYNGEE. This CDR3 is built from 13 residues.

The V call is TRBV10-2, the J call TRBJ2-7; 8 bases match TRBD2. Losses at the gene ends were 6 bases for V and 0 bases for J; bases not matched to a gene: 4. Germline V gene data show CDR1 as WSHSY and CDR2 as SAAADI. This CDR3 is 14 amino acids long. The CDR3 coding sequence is TGCGCCAGCAGGGACGGGGGGGACTCCTACGAGCAGTACTTC. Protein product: CASRDGGDSYEQYF.

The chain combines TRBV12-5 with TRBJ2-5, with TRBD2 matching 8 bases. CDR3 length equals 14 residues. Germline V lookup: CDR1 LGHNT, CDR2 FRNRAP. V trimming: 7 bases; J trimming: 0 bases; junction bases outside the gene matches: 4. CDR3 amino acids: CASVPSGYQETQYF. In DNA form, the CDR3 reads TGTGCTAGTGTCCCTAGCGGGTACCAAGAGACCCAGTACTTC.

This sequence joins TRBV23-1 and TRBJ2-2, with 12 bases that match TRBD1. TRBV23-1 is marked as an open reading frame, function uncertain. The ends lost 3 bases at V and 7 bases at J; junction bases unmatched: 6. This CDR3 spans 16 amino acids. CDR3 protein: CASSHTGTGGFGELFF. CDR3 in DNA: TGCGCCAGCAGTCACACCGGGACAGGGGGCTTCGGGGAGCTGTTTTTT.

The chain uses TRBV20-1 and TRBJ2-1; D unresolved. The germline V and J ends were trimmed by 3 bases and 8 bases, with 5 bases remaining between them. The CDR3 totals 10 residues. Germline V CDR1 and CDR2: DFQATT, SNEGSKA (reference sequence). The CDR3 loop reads CSARRDEQFF. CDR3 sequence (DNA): TGCAGTGCTAGGAGAGATGAGCAGTTCTTC.

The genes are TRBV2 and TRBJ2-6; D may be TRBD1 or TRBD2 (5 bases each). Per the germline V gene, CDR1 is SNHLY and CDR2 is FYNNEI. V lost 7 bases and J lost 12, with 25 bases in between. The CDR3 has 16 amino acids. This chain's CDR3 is CASTALPGAATSVLTF. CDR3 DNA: TGTGCCAGCACCGCACTCCCCGGGGCAGCCACCAGCGTCCTGACTTTC.

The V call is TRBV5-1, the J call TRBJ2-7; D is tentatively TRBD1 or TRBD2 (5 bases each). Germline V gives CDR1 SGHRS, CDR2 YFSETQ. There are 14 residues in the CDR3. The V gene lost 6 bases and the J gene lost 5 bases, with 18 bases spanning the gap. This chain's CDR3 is CASTQWGSAHEQYF. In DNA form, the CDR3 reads TGCGCCAGCACCCAGTGGGGGAGCGCCCACGAGCAGTACTTC. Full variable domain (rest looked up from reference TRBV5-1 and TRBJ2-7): KAGVTQTPRYLIKTRGQQVTLSCSPISGHRSVSWYQQTPGQGLQFLFEYFSETQRNKGNFPGRFSGRQFSNSRSEMNVSTLELGDSALYLCASTQWGSAHEQYFGPGTRLTVT.

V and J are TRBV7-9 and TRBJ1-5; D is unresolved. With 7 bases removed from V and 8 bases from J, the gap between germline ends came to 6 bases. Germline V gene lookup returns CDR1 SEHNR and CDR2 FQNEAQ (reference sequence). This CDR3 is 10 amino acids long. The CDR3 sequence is CASIPKPQHF. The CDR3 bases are TGTGCCAGCATCCCGAAGCCCCAGCATTTT.

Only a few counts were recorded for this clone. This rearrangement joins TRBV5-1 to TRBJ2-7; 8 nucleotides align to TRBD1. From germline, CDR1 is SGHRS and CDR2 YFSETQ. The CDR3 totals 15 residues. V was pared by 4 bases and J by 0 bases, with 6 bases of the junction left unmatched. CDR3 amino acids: CASSPGQASSYEQYF. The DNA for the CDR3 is TGCGCCAGCAGCCCGGGACAGGCGAGCTCCTACGAGCAGTACTTC.

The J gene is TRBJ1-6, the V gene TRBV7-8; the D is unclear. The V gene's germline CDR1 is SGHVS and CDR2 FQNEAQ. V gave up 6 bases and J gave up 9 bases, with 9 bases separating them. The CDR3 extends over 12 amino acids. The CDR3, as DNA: TGTGCCAGCAGGATTCCGGGTTCACCCCTCCACTTT. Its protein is CASRIPGSPLHF. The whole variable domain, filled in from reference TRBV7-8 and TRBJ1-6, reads GAGVSQSPRYKVAKRGQDVALRCDPISGHVSLFWYQQALGQGPEFLTYFQNEAQLDKSGLPSDRFFAERPEGSVSTLKIQRTQQEDSAVYLCASRIPGSPLHFGNGTRLTVT.

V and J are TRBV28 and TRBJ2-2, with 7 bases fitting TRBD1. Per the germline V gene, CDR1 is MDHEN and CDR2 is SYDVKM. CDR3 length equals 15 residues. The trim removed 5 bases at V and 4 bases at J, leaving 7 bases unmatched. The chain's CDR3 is CASSPDRRGTGELFF. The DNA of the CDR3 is TGTGCCAGCAGTCCGGACAGGCGAGGCACCGGGGAGCTGTTTTTT. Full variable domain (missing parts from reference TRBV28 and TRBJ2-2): DVKVTQSSRYLVKRTGEKVFLECVQDMDHENMFWYRQDPGLGLRLIYFSYDVKMKEKGDIPEGYSVSREKKERFSLILESASTNQTSMYLCASSPDRRGTGELFFGEGSRLTVL.

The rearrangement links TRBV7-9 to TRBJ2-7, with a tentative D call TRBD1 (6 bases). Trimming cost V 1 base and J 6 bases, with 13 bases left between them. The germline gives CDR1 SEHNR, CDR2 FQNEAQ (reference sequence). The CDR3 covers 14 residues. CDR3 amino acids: CASSLEPGAGEQYF. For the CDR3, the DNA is TGTGCCAGCAGCTTAGAGCCAGGGGCGGGCGAGCAGTACTTC.

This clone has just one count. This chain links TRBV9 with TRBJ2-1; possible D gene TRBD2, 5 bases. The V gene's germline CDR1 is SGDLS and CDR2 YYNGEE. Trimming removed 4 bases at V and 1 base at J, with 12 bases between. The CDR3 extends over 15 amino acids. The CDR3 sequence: CASSQSGDSYNEQFF. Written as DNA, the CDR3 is TGTGCCAGCAGCCAATCCGGGGATTCCTACAATGAGCAGTTCTTC.

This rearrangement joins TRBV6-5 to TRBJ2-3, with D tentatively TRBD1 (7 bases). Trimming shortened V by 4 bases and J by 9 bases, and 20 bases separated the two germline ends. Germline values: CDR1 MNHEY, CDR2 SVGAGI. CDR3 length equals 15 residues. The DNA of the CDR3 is TGTGCCAGCAGTTCGTCGACAGGGAGGTCGTCAACGCAGTATTTT. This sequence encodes CASSSSTGRSSTQYF.

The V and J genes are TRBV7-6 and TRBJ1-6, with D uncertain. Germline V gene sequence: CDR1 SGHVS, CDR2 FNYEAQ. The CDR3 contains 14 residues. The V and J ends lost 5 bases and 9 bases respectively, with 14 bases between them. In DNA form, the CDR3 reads TGTGCCAGCAGCCCCCGACTCGAGGTTTCACCCCTCCACTTT. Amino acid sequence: CASSPRLEVSPLHF.

In nucleotides, the CDR3 is TGTGCCAGTAGTACCCTGGACAGGGTTAGCTATGGCTACACCTTC. Residues: CASSTLDRVSYGYTF. The chain has TRBV19 and TRBJ1-2; TRBD1 aligns across 8 bases. The J segment lost 4 bases and the V segment lost 4 bases, leaving 8 bases of the junction unmatched. Germline V lookup: CDR1 LNHDA, CDR2 SQIVND (reference sequence). The CDR3 is 15 residues long.

The CDR3 DNA follows: TGTGCCATCAGTGAGGTGGCCAATGAGCAGTTCTTC. It specifies CAISEVANEQFF. The rearrangement uses TRBV10-3 and TRBJ2-1; D uncertain. V lost 2 bases, J lost 6 bases, and 5 bases lay in between. Per germline, CDR1 ENHRY and CDR2 SYGVKD. The CDR3 spans 12 residues.

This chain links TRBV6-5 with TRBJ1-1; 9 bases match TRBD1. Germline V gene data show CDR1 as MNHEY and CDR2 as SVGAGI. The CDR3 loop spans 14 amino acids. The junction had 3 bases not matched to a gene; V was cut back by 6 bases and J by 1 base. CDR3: CASSRTGANTEAFF. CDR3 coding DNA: TGTGCCAGCAGCAGGACAGGGGCGAACACTGAAGCTTTCTTT.

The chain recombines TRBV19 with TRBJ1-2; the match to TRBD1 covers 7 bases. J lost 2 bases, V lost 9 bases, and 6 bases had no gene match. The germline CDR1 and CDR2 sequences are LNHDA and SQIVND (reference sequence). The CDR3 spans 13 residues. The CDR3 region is CASSDRANYGYTF. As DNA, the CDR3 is TGTGCCAGCAGCGACAGGGCAAACTATGGCTACACCTTC.

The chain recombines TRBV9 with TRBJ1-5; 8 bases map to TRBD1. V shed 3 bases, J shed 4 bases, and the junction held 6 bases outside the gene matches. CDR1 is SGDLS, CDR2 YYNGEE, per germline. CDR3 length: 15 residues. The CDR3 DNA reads TGTGCCAGCAGCGCGGACGACAGGGGAAATCAGCCCCAGCATTTT. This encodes CASSADDRGNQPQHF.

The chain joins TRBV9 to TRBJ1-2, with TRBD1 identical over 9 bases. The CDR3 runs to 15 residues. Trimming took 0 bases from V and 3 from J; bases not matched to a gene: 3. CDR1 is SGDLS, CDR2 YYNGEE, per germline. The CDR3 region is CASSVVGTGYYGYTF. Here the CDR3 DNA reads TGTGCCAGCAGCGTAGTAGGGACAGGGTACTATGGCTACACCTTC.

The CDR3 DNA is TGTGCCAGCAGTCTTGGAGACACCGGGGAGCTGTTTTTT. Protein sequence: CASSLGDTGELFF. V and J are TRBV7-3 and TRBJ2-2, with D unclear. The CDR3 totals 13 residues. The V end lost 6 bases, the J end lost 3 bases, and 8 bases lay between the germline ends. CDR1 is SGHTA, CDR2 FQGTGA, per germline.

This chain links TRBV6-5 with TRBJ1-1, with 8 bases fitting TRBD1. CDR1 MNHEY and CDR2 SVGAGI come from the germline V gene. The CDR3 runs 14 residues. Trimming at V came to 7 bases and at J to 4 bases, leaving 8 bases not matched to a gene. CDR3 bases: TGTGCCAGCAACCGGGACAGGTCGTTCACTGAAGCTTTCTTT. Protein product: CASNRDRSFTEAFF.